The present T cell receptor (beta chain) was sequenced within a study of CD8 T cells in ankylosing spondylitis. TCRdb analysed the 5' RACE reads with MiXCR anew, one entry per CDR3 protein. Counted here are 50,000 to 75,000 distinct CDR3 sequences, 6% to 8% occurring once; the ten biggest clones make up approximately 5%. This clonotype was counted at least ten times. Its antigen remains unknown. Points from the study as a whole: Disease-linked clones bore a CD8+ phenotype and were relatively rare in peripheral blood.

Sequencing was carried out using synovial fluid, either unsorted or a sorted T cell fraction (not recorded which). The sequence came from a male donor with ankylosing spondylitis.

CDR3 nucleotide sequence: TGCAGCGTCCGGGACAGGGTTCAAGAGACCCAGTACTTC. Translation gives CSVRDRVQETQYF. V and J are TRBV29-1 and TRBJ2-5; 9 nucleotides line up with TRBD1. CDR1 SQVTM and CDR2 ANQGSEA come from the germline V gene. The CDR3 extends over 13 amino acids. J was trimmed by 2 bases and V by 6 bases; bases with no gene match: 4.